The 24 T cell receptor beta chains below were found in one sample sequenced in a study of blood T cell repertoires in COVID-19. Libraries were prepared by immunoSEQ multiplex PCR; TCRdb keeps only in-frame clonotypes and omits some of them. The sample lists under 300,000 clones; about 90% were seen once. The sequenced material came from PBMCs or T cells enriched from blood (not recorded which). These receptors were obtained from a woman in her forties with acute COVID-19.

The rearrangement uses TRBV9 and TRBJ2-1; 7 nucleotides agree with TRBD1. With 0 bases clipped from V and 5 bases from J, the junction kept 5 bases outside the gene matches. There are 15 residues in the CDR3. CDR1 and CDR2 (germline): SGDLS, YYNGEE. The CDR3 bases are TGTGCCAGCAGCGTAGCTGGGACAGCACACAATGAGCAGTTCTTC. The encoded protein is CASSVAGTAHNEQFF.

The rearrangement joins TRBV7-9 to TRBJ1-3; D may be TRBD1 (6 bases). Germline assignment: CDR1 SEHNR and CDR2 FQNEAQ (reference sequence). With 2 bases removed from V and 6 bases from J, the gap between germline ends came to 11 bases. The CDR3 runs 14 residues. The CDR3 DNA is TGTGCCAGCAGCTTATTGGGGGCTGTAAACACCATATATTTT. Amino acids: CASSLLGAVNTIYF.

The DNA for the CDR3 is TGCGCCAGCAGCCAGTTTCGACTAGCGGGAGCCCAGGAGCAGTTCTTC. As protein: CASSQFRLAGAQEQFF. The V call is TRBV4-1, the J call TRBJ2-1; 12 positions match TRBD2. This CDR3 contains 16 residues. The germline CDR1 and CDR2 sequences are MGHRA and YSYEKL. Losses at the gene ends were 3 bases for V and 10 bases for J; bases not matched to a gene: 10.

The rearrangement links TRBV24-1 to TRBJ1-2; 8 nucleotides match TRBD1. Germline-derived CDR1 and CDR2 are KGHDR and SFDVKD. The V gene end was trimmed by 9 bases and the J gene end by 6 bases; junction bases not matched to a gene: 8. This CDR3 has 13 amino acids. The CDR3 loop is CATASAGGDGYTF. The DNA for the CDR3 is TGTGCCACCGCATCGGCAGGGGGCGATGGCTACACCTTC.

This clone was observed once. This sequence joins TRBV19 and TRBJ2-1; TRBD2 matches at 15 bases. Germline V gene lookup returns CDR1 LNHDA and CDR2 SQIVND (reference sequence). This CDR3 comprises 16 residues. Trimming at V came to 4 bases and at J to 10 bases, leaving 8 bases not matched to a gene. This chain's CDR3 is CASSKEGLAGGREQFF. The CDR3 nucleotides are TGTGCCAGTAGTAAGGAGGGACTAGCGGGGGGCAGGGAGCAGTTCTTC.

The chain uses TRBV27 and TRBJ1-3; weak D call: TRBD1 (6 bases). The germline V gene encodes CDR1 MNHEY and CDR2 SMNVEV (reference sequence). V lost 2 bases and J 0 bases, leaving 11 bases between the germline ends. This CDR3 has 16 residues. DNA of the CDR3: TGTGCCAGCAGTTTAGACAGGCCGAGCTCTGGAAACACCATATATTTT. This encodes CASSLDRPSSGNTIYF.

The chain is built from TRBV5-1 and TRBJ1-6; 7 bases map to TRBD1. Germline V gene sequence: CDR1 SGHRS, CDR2 YFSETQ. This CDR3 spans 16 amino acids. V lost 0 bases to trimming and J lost 7 bases; unmatched junction nucleotides: 7. This chain's CDR3 is CASSLDWDRANSPLHF. As DNA, the CDR3 is TGCGCCAGCAGCTTGGACTGGGACAGAGCGAATTCACCCCTCCACTTT.

A single count supports this clone. The chain is built from TRBV3-1 (or the pseudogene TRBV3-2) and TRBJ1-1; a weak D match, TRBD1 (6 bases). The germline V gene has CDR1 LGHDT and CDR2 YNNKEL (reference sequence). V was cut by 4 bases and J by 4 bases, with 13 bases left in between. CDR3 length equals 14 residues. For the CDR3, the DNA is TGTGCCAGCAGCCGCGTACTGGGGGCCACTGAAGCTTTCTTT. Translating gives CASSRVLGATEAFF.

V is TRBV4-1 and J is TRBJ2-1, with TRBD1 matching 10 bases. The CDR3 runs 16 residues. V gave up 4 bases and J gave up 12 bases; unmatched junction bases: 15. Germline CDR1 reads MGHRA; CDR2 reads YSYEKL. The CDR3 loop reads CASSLNEGQGSDGQFF. The DNA for the CDR3 is TGCGCCAGCAGCCTCAACGAGGGACAGGGGTCGGATGGGCAGTTCTTC.

V gene TRBV21-1 combines with J gene TRBJ2-2; TRBD1, the table's D call, lacks a check against the DNA. TRBV21-1 is designated a pseudogene. The CDR3 is 19 residues long. CDR3 loop: CASAATRPEDTANTGELFF. The CDR3 coding sequence is TGTGCCAGCGCAGCTACCCGGCCCGAGGACACGGCGAACACCGGGGAGCTGTTTTTT.

The J gene is TRBJ1-4, the V gene TRBV7-6, with a possible D match to TRBD1 (5 bases). Germline CDR1 and CDR2: SGHVS and FNYEAQ. The CDR3 length is 17 residues. The germline V and J ends were trimmed by 5 bases and 2 bases, with 18 bases remaining between them. The CDR3 bases are TGTGCCAGCAGCCCCAGTGCAGGGAACCCGACTAATGAAAAACTGTTTTTT. Protein sequence: CASSPSAGNPTNEKLFF.

The CDR3 nucleotides are TGTGCCAGTACCAGAACCGACCGGGGAGGATACTATGGCTACACCTTC. Its protein product is CASTRTDRGGYYGYTF. V is TRBV19 and J is TRBJ1-2; the D is unclear. V dropped 7 bases and J dropped 3 bases, with 21 bases sitting between them. The CDR3 extends over 16 amino acids. Germline lookup yields CDR1 LNHDA and CDR2 SQIVND (reference sequence).

This chain links TRBV9 with TRBJ2-2; D is perhaps TRBD2 (5 bases). The V gene lost 4 bases and the J gene lost 5 bases, with 12 bases spanning the gap. The germline gives CDR1 SGDLS, CDR2 YYNGEE. The length of the CDR3 is 14 residues. CDR3 sequence (DNA): TGTGCCAGCAGCAAGGTTGCGGGTACCGGGGAGCTGTTTTTT. Translation gives CASSKVAGTGELFF.

The J gene is TRBJ2-3, the V gene TRBV30, with 13 bases matching TRBD2. Germline assignment: CDR1 GTSNPN and CDR2 SVGIG (reference sequence). The CDR3 has 19 residues. Trimming at V came to 2 bases and at J to 6 bases, leaving 17 bases not matched to a gene. For the CDR3, the DNA is TGTGCCTGGAGTCGGATACAACTAGCGGGAGGGCTGGCCGGGGATACGCAGTATTTT. Protein product: CAWSRIQLAGGLAGDTQYF.

This chain uses TRBV2 with TRBJ2-7; 9 bases line up with TRBD1. V lost 6 bases, J lost 5 bases, and 17 bases stayed unmatched. The CDR3 extends over 17 amino acids. The V gene's germline CDR1 is SNHLY and CDR2 FYNNEI. The CDR3 is CASRETGGAILYDEQYF. Here the CDR3 DNA reads TGTGCCAGCAGGGAAACAGGGGGCGCGATCCTTTACGACGAGCAGTACTTC.

This clone was counted once. The chain joins TRBV18 to TRBJ1-5, with no clear D. In germline, CDR1 is KGHSH, CDR2 LQKENI. This CDR3 has 14 amino acids. V lost 0 bases and J 7 bases, leaving 10 bases between the germline ends. CDR3 DNA: TGTGCCAGCTCACCACCTAGCCTGACCCAGCCCCAGCATTTT. It translates to CASSPPSLTQPQHF.

The gene calls are TRBV18 and TRBJ2-7; 7 positions match TRBD1. Looked up from germline, CDR1 is KGHSH and CDR2 is LQKENI. The trim removed 3 bases at V and 3 bases at J, leaving 2 bases unmatched. The CDR3 has 13 amino acids. This CDR3 reads CASSPTGFYEQYF. CDR3 DNA: TGTGCCAGCTCACCGACAGGGTTCTACGAGCAGTACTTC.

The V gene is TRBV5-1, the J gene TRBJ2-7, with 10 bases aligning to TRBD2. Germline V lookup: CDR1 SGHRS, CDR2 YFSETQ. Losses at the gene ends were 4 bases for V and 5 bases for J; bases not matched to a gene: 9. CDR3 length: 15 amino acids. The CDR3 coding sequence is TGCGCCAGCAGCGTACCTAGCGGGAGAAACCACGAGCAGTACTTC. Amino acid sequence: CASSVPSGRNHEQYF.

The chain employs TRBV7-3 and TRBJ2-2; 13 nucleotides agree with TRBD2. After removal of 5 bases from V and 1 base from J, the junction contained 7 bases not matched to a gene. The CDR3 extends over 18 amino acids. Germline V gives CDR1 SGHTA, CDR2 FQGTGA. The CDR3 sequence: CASSPGLAGTQNTGELFF. CDR3 nucleotide sequence: TGTGCCAGCAGCCCGGGACTAGCGGGGACTCAGAACACCGGGGAGCTGTTTTTT. Full variable domain (missing parts from reference TRBV7-3 and TRBJ2-2): GAGVSQTPSNKVTEKGKYVELRCDPISGHTALYWYRQSLGQGPEFLIYFQGTGAADDSGLPNDRFFAVRPEGSVSTLKIQRTERGDSAVYLCASSPGLAGTQNTGELFFGEGSRLTVL.

The chain recombines TRBV5-6 with TRBJ2-7, with D possibly TRBD2 on 6 matching bases. Between the trimmed V and J ends, which lost 6 bases and 7 bases, there was a span of 17 bases. This CDR3 region has 13 residues. The germline V gene encodes CDR1 SGHDT and CDR2 YYEEEE. Written as DNA, the CDR3 is TGTGCCAGCAATCTGGAGGTTGCGGGGGAGCAGTACTTC. This codes for CASNLEVAGEQYF.

The genes are TRBV6-6 and TRBJ2-3, with TRBD2 matching over 7 bases. Germline lookup yields CDR1 MNHNY and CDR2 SVGAGI (reference sequence). This CDR3 has 14 amino acids. J gave up 0 bases and V 6 bases, and 3 bases lay outside the gene matches. CDR3 DNA sequence: TGTGCCAGCAGGGGGGGGAGAAGCACAGATACGCAGTATTTT. As protein: CASRGGRSTDTQYF.

The rearrangement links TRBV30 to TRBJ2-1; D perhaps matches TRBD1 (6 bases). The CDR3 has 12 residues. The germline V gene encodes CDR1 GTSNPN and CDR2 SVGIG (reference sequence). V was cut by 4 bases and J by 8 bases, with 12 bases left in between. CDR3 residues: CAWNRDNYEQFF. DNA for the CDR3: TGTGCCTGGAACAGGGATAACTATGAGCAGTTCTTC. The full variable domain, rest sourced from reference TRBV30 and TRBJ2-1, is SQTIHQWPATLVQPVGSPLSLECTVEGTSNPNLYWYRQAAGRGLQLLFYSVGIGQISSEVPQNLSASRPQDRQFILSSKKLLLSDSGFYLCAWNRDNYEQFFGPGTRLTVL.

This sequence joins TRBV19 and TRBJ2-7; 9 bases line up with TRBD1. The germline V gene has CDR1 LNHDA and CDR2 SQIVND (reference sequence). The CDR3 extends over 16 amino acids. Germline trimming cut 1 base from V and 1 base from J; bases unmatched to any gene: 5. CDR3: CASSIGPGQGSYEQYF. CDR3 sequence (DNA): TGTGCCAGTAGTATAGGTCCGGGACAGGGTTCCTACGAGCAGTACTTC.

This clone came up once. The rearrangement uses TRBV30 and TRBJ1-2, with TRBD1 identical over 9 bases. V shed 0 bases and J 6 bases; nucleotides not matched to a gene: 11. Germline CDR1 reads GTSNPN; CDR2 reads SVGIG (reference sequence). CDR3 length: 16 residues. The CDR3 DNA follows: TGTGCCTGGAGTGTTGGTCTGACAGGGGGAAGAAATGGCTACACCTTC. Amino acids: CAWSVGLTGGRNGYTF.